The rows below give T cell receptor beta chains drawn from one sample of a study of T cells expressing NK-cell markers. From the 5' RACE reads, TCRdb lists one entry per CDR3 protein and no DNA. The sample includes about 400,000 distinct CDR3 sequences. The specimen was blood T cells: a sorted CD56 or NKG2C T cell subset, CD4+ or CD8+ T cells, or bulk PBMC T cells (not recorded which). All receptors derive from a woman aged 50 to 60 in good health. CDR3s include the opening cysteine and the closing phenylalanine or tryptophan.

TRBJ2-3 | TRBV4-1 | CASSQFRLAGDTDTQYF
TRBJ1-1 | TRBV29-1 | CSIRDIPSEAFF
TRBJ2-1 | TRBV24-1 | CATRTDDYNEQFF
TRBJ2-5 | TRBV12-3/TRBV12-4 | CASTLSGTAETQYF
TRBJ2-3 | TRBV30 | CAWGPADTQYF
TRBJ2-3 | TRBV5-1 | CASTSAGTDTQYF
TRBJ2-7 | TRBV10-2 | CASSVTSSEQYF
TRBJ2-7 | TRBV5-1 | CASSWGLRTSGFYEQYF
TRBJ2-1 | TRBV19 | CASSPKTGPLHEQFF
TRBJ2-7 | TRBV20-1 | CSAAWTGAGEQYF
TRBJ2-3 | TRBV20-1 | CSASLGETDTQYF
TRBJ2-7 | TRBV12-3/TRBV12-4 | CASSFGTYGEQYF
TRBJ2-3 | TRBV30 | CAWSVGGGLGKDTQYF
TRBJ2-1 | TRBV4-2 | CASSQGRSYNEQFF
TRBJ2-7 | TRBV5-1 | CASSVQTSGISYEQYF
TRBJ2-3 | TRBV12-3/TRBV12-4 | CASSLNHPSDTQYF
TRBJ2-6 | TRBV7-9 | CASSPTGLSGANVLTF
TRBJ1-5 | TRBV30 | CAWSLGNQPQHF
TRBJ2-2 | TRBV11-2 | CASSFPSGSVTGELFF